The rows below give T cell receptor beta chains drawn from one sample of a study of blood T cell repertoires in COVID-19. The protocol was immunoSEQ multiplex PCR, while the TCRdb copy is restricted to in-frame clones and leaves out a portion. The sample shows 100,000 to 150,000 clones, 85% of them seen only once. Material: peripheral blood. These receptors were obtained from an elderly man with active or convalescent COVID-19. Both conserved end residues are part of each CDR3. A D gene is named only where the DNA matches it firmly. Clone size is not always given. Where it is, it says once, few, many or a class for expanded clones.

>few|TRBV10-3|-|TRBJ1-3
TGTGCCATCAAGTCCTCGGTGACAGGCACAGTTGGAAACACCATATATTTT
CAIKSSVTGTVGNTIYF
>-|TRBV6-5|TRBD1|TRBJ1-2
TGTGCCAGCAGTACAGGGGGCGATTCGGATGGCTACACCTTC
CASSTGGDSDGYTF
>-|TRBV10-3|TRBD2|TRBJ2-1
TGTGCCATCAGTGCGACTAGCGGGGGGGCCTCAGGTGAGCAGTTCTTC
CAISATSGGASGEQFF
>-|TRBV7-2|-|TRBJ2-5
TGTGCCAGCAGCTTAGGTTTGGTAGCTGAGACCCAGTACTTC
CASSLGLVAETQYF
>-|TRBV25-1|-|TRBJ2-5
TGTGCCAGCATAGGTACCAGGGCGGTTCGAGAGACCCAGTACTTC
CASIGTRAVRETQYF
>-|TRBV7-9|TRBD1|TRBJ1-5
TGTGCCAGCAGCTCTTTAGCAGACAGGGGGCCAGGCAATCAGCCCCAGCATTTT
CASSSLADRGPGNQPQHF
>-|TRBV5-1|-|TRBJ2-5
TGCGCCAGCAGCTTGGTAGTCGGAGGTCAAGAGACCCAGTACTTC
CASSLVVGGQETQYF
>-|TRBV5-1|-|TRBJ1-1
TGCGCCAGCAGCTTGGAGGTTCAGGGAACTGAAGCTTTCTTT
CASSLEVQGTEAFF
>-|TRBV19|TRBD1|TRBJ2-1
TGTGCCAGTGGGGGAAGTCCCGGGACAGGGGACGAGCAGTTCTTC
CASGGSPGTGDEQFF
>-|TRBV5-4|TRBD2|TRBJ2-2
TGTGCCAGCAGCTGGGCGACTAGCGGGGGTCCCGGGGAGCTGTTTTTT
CASSWATSGGPGELFF
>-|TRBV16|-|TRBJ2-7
TGTGCCAGCAGCCAATCGACGTCGGGGGAGCAGTACTTC
CASSQSTSGEQYF
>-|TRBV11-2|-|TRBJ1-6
TGTGCCAGCAGCTTATCAGACAGGCCAAATTCACCCCTCCACTTT
CASSLSDRPNSPLHF
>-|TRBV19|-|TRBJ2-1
TGTGCCAGTTTGGACGAGGGTAGGGATGATGAGCAGTTCTTC
CASLDEGRDDEQFF
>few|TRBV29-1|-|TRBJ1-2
TGCAGCGTGATGTACAGGGAAGGCTATGGCTACACCTTC
CSVMYREGYGYTF
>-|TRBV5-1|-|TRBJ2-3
TGCGCCAGTACCTTAGGACAGAGCACAGATACGCAGTATTTT
CASTLGQSTDTQYF